A single sample gave rise to the 28 T cell receptor beta chains below, sequenced in a study of T cells in Graves' hyperthyroidism and ophthalmopathy. RNA transcripts yielded amplified TCR beta CDR3 regions. First-round RT-PCR of the TCR CDR3 relied on the HTBI primer set. TCRdb recomputed calls from the multiplex PCR reads with MiXCR, one row per CDR3 protein. The sample lists about 600,000 distinct CDR3 sequences; more than 15% were seen once. Sequencing was performed on blood. These receptors originate from a woman between 40 and 50 years old with Graves' ophthalmopathy.

This clonotype has a count of ten or more. This chain uses TRBV2 with TRBJ2-6; D unclear. V dropped 9 bases and J dropped 0 bases, with 9 bases sitting between them. The CDR3 runs to 14 residues. Per the germline V gene, CDR1 is SNHLY and CDR2 is FYNNEI. The CDR3 region is CARRTASGANVLTF. The CDR3 bases are TGTGCCAGAAGGACGGCCTCTGGGGCCAACGTCCTGACTTTC.

The chain employs TRBV4-1 and TRBJ2-1; unclear D gene. Germline CDR1 is MGHRA and CDR2 is YSYEKL. The CDR3 covers 16 residues. Deletions cut 6 bases from V and 7 bases from J, with 22 bases between. The DNA of the CDR3 is TGCGCCAGCAGTCACCCGGTAAGAAATATAGGAAATGAGCAGTTCTTC. Amino acids: CASSHPVRNIGNEQFF.

This clonotype was counted at least ten times. The V gene is TRBV20-1, the J gene TRBJ2-7; 8 bases line up with TRBD1. The J segment lost 6 bases and the V segment lost 5 bases, leaving 6 bases of the junction unmatched. The CDR3 consists of 12 residues. The germline V gene has CDR1 DFQATT and CDR2 SNEGSKA (reference sequence). CDR3 DNA sequence: TGCAGTGCTGGGACAGGAGAAGGCGAGCAGTACTTC. Amino acids: CSAGTGEGEQYF.

This clonotype has more than one count but fewer than ten. The junction departs from germline at one end; a sequencing error may be responsible. The V gene is TRBV6-5, the J gene TRBJ2-5; D unclear. Germline loops: CDR1 MNHEY, CDR2 SVGAGI. The CDR3 runs to 14 residues. Here the CDR3 DNA reads TGTGCCAGCAATTACACTGGCAGCCAAGAGACCCAGTACTTC. It codes for CASNYTGSQETQYF.

This clonotype was observed at least ten times. The J gene is TRBJ2-7, the V gene TRBV28, with 9 bases that match TRBD2. The J segment lost 2 bases and the V segment lost 3 bases, leaving 14 bases of the junction unmatched. The length of the CDR3 is 18 residues. Germline V gene data show CDR1 as MDHEN and CDR2 as SYDVKM. The CDR3 DNA follows: TGTGCCAGCAGTTTCTCTTTAGCGGGAGCAATCGACCCCTACGAGCAGTACTTC. This codes for CASSFSLAGAIDPYEQYF.

The chain carries TRBV4-1 and TRBJ2-5; TRBD1 might be the D (5 bases). Germline loops: CDR1 MGHRA, CDR2 YSYEKL. V was trimmed by 2 bases and J by 2 bases, leaving 12 bases between them. The CDR3 covers 15 residues. The CDR3, as DNA: TGCGCCAGCAGCCAATCATCCCAGGGTCAAGAGACCCAGTACTTC. It codes for CASSQSSQGQETQYF.

This clonotype was counted a few times. The chain couples TRBV19 to TRBJ2-1; 11 bases map to TRBD2. This CDR3 comprises 15 residues. Unmatched junction bases numbered 6, after V lost 5 bases and J lost 6 bases. CDR1 is LNHDA, CDR2 SQIVND, per germline (reference sequence). This chain's CDR3 is CASSAGTSGLNEQFF. CDR3 sequence (DNA): TGTGCCAGTAGTGCCGGGACTAGCGGACTCAATGAGCAGTTCTTC.

This clonotype showed up just a few times. This chain links TRBV2 with TRBJ2-7, with D maybe TRBD2 (5 bases). The CDR3 length is 14 residues. Germline V CDR1 and CDR2: SNHLY, FYNNEI. V was trimmed by 6 bases and J by 0 bases, leaving 12 bases between them. CDR3 region: CASRVTGYSYEQYF. In nucleotides, the CDR3 is TGTGCCAGCAGGGTGACGGGGTACTCCTACGAGCAGTACTTC.

The sample holds a few counts of this clonotype. V and J are TRBV7-2 and TRBJ2-5, with 11 bases matching TRBD2. V trimming: 5 bases; J trimming: 5 bases; junction bases outside the gene matches: 10. Germline V CDR1 and CDR2: SGHTA, FQGNSA. The CDR3 is 16 residues long. CDR3 sequence reads: CASSRPSGGYGETQYF. The CDR3, as DNA: TGTGCCAGCAGCCGGCCTAGCGGGGGGTATGGGGAGACCCAGTACTTC.

This clonotype was recorded at least ten times. The chain combines TRBV3-1 with TRBJ2-7; 7 bases are a match to TRBD1. Germline trimming cut 5 bases from V and 1 base from J; bases unmatched to any gene: 2. Germline-derived CDR1 and CDR2 are LGHDT and YNNKEL (reference sequence). This CDR3 spans 13 amino acids. The CDR3 protein is CASSKGQSYEQYF. CDR3 coding DNA: TGTGCCAGCAGCAAGGGACAGTCCTACGAGCAGTACTTC.

This chain's CDR3 is CASSQTETQYF. The CDR3 DNA reads TGTGCCAGCAGTCAGACGGAGACCCAGTACTTC. The chain is built from TRBV12-3 or TRBV12-4 and TRBJ2-5; D unclear. The CDR3 contains 11 residues. The germline V and J ends were trimmed by 5 bases and 5 bases, with 6 bases remaining between them.

This clonotype was detected ten times or more. The chain links TRBV18 to TRBJ1-6; TRBD1 is a possible D gene (6 bases). V shed 5 bases and J shed 2 bases, with 10 bases lying between them. The CDR3 is made up of 15 amino acids. Germline-derived CDR1 and CDR2 are KGHSH and LQKENI. CDR3 in DNA: TGTGCCAGCTCATGGGACACGACCTATAATTCACCCCTCCACTTT. Translating it yields CASSWDTTYNSPLHF.

Comment on this clonotype: A much more abundant neighbour one base away suggests this may be a read error. The CDR3 region is CASSPGGAVETQYF. CDR3 coding DNA: TGTGCCAGCAGTCCCGGGGGGGCCGTAGAGACCCAGTACTTC. V is TRBV7-3 and J is TRBJ2-5, with 8 bases fitting TRBD2. The CDR3 contains 14 residues. With V trimmed by 6 bases and J by 4 bases, 7 bases remained unmatched. CDR1 and CDR2 (germline): SGHTA, FQGTGA.

This clonotype was detected ten times or more. The chain carries TRBV11-2 and TRBJ1-6, with D perhaps matching TRBD1 (6 bases). CDR3 length equals 15 residues. Trimming took 6 bases from V and 10 from J, leaving 19 bases between them. CDR1 and CDR2 from the germline V gene are SGHAT and FQNNGV. CDR3 coding DNA: TGTGCCAGCAGACTGTCATTGGGGGCAAGGTCACCCCTCCACTTT. It codes for CASRLSLGARSPLHF. Variable domain in full (rest from reference TRBV11-2 and TRBJ1-6): EAGVAQSPRYKIIEKRQSVAFWCNPISGHATLYWYQQILGQGPKLLIQFQNNGVVDDSQLPKDRFSAERLKGVDSTLKIQPAKLEDSAVYLCASRLSLGARSPLHFGNGTRLTVT.

This clonotype has just a few counts. The CDR3 region is CASSAPGTGVSNEQFF. The CDR3 DNA sequence: TGTGCCAGCAGCGCACCCGGGACAGGGGTTTCGAATGAGCAGTTCTTC. The genes are TRBV12-3 or TRBV12-4 and TRBJ2-1; 10 bases map to TRBD1. V trimming: 6 bases; J trimming: 7 bases; junction bases outside the gene matches: 12. This CDR3 has 16 residues.

This sequence joins TRBV7-2 and TRBJ1-4; 8 bases align to TRBD1. With 1 base clipped from V and 3 bases from J, the junction kept 7 bases outside the gene matches. The germline V gene encodes CDR1 SGHTA and CDR2 FQGNSA. The CDR3 has 17 residues. The CDR3 loop reads CASSLVGRGLANEKLFF. Here the CDR3 DNA reads TGTGCCAGCAGCTTAGTAGGCAGGGGGCTAGCTAATGAAAAACTGTTTTTT. Using reference TRBV7-2 and TRBJ1-4 for the parts outside the CDR3, the full variable domain is GAGVSQSPSNKVTEKGKDVELRCDPISGHTALYWYRQSLGQGLEFLIYFQGNSAPDKSGLPSDRFSAERTGGSVSTLTIQRTQQEDSAVYLCASSLVGRGLANEKLFFGSGTQLSVL.

The chain employs TRBV10-3 and TRBJ1-5; no firm D call. CDR1 ENHRY and CDR2 SYGVKD come from the germline V gene. V was pared by 0 bases and J by 5 bases, with 5 bases between. This CDR3 has 13 amino acids. The CDR3 here is CAISESSDQPQHF. DNA for the CDR3: TGTGCCATCAGTGAGTCCAGCGATCAGCCCCAGCATTTT.

Many counts were recorded for this clonotype. The chain links TRBV13 to TRBJ2-3; 9 bases fit TRBD2. The ends lost 6 bases at V and 8 bases at J; junction bases unmatched: 9. The CDR3 has 14 residues. Germline V CDR1 and CDR2: PRHDT, FYEKMQ (reference sequence). CDR3 amino acids: CASSPQERGVTQYF. The CDR3 DNA follows: TGTGCCAGCAGTCCCCAGGAGCGGGGGGTTACGCAGTATTTT.

This clonotype was counted ten times or more. The V call is TRBV11-2, the J call TRBJ2-3; 11 bases agree with TRBD2. CDR3 length: 18 amino acids. Per germline, CDR1 SGHAT and CDR2 FQNNGV. V trimming: 5 bases; J trimming: 4 bases; junction bases outside the gene matches: 14. CDR3 bases: TGTGCCAGCAGCCAGCCGGGACTAGCGGAGAGGGTCTCAGATACGCAGTATTTT. This translates into CASSQPGLAERVSDTQYF. The whole variable domain, filled in from reference TRBV11-2 and TRBJ2-3, reads EAGVAQSPRYKIIEKRQSVAFWCNPISGHATLYWYQQILGQGPKLLIQFQNNGVVDDSQLPKDRFSAERLKGVDSTLKIQPAKLEDSAVYLCASSQPGLAERVSDTQYFGPGTRLTVL.

V gene TRBV6-2 or TRBV6-3 combines with J gene TRBJ2-6; 10 bases fit TRBD1. The CDR3 contains 16 residues. Germline V gives CDR1 MNHEY, CDR2 SVGEGT. Trimming cost V 6 bases and J 0 bases; bases outside gene matches: 2. CDR3 DNA: TGTGCCAGCAGGGGACAGGGGAGCTCTGGGGCCAACGTCCTGACTTTC. Translation: CASRGQGSSGANVLTF.

The chain couples TRBV28 to TRBJ2-7; D is unclear. The CDR3 consists of 12 residues. V was clipped by 4 bases and J by 4 bases, with 8 bases between them. Germline V gene lookup returns CDR1 MDHEN and CDR2 SYDVKM. The DNA for the CDR3 is TGTGCCAGCAGTTCCGTCTCGTACGAGCAGTACTTC. It yields the protein CASSSVSYEQYF.

The table lists this clonotype with a few counts. This rearrangement joins TRBV10-2 to TRBJ1-2; 8 nucleotides align to TRBD1. Germline V gives CDR1 WSHSY, CDR2 SAAADI. The CDR3 is 13 amino acids. V shed 10 bases, J shed 3 bases, and the junction held 7 bases outside the gene matches. The CDR3 region is CATKTGADYGYTF. CDR3 sequence (DNA): TGCGCCACCAAGACAGGGGCAGACTATGGCTACACCTTC.

This clonotype was detected a few times. At one end, the junction sequence differs from germline, possibly due to a read error. The chain recombines TRBV4-2 with TRBJ2-3; 12 positions agree with TRBD2. The CDR3 consists of 16 residues. Germline values: CDR1 LGHNA, CDR2 YNFKEQ. The CDR3, as DNA: TGTGCCAGCAGACAAGCTGGGACTAGCGGGCCAGATACGCAGTATTTT. It encodes CASRQAGTSGPDTQYF.

This clonotype was seen a handful of times. V usage is TRBV20-1 and J usage is TRBJ2-7, with 9 bases aligning to TRBD1. The ends lost 4 bases at V and 2 bases at J; junction bases unmatched: 6. This CDR3 contains 14 residues. Germline V gene lookup returns CDR1 DFQATT and CDR2 SNEGSKA (reference sequence). CDR3 coding DNA: TGCAGTGCTAACCAGGACAGGGGACCCTACGAGCAGTACTTC. It specifies CSANQDRGPYEQYF.

The table lists this clonotype with many counts. The chain combines TRBV5-1 with TRBJ1-1, with D possibly being TRBD1 (6 bases). Germline assignment: CDR1 SGHRS and CDR2 YFSETQ. V lost 0 bases to trimming and J lost 0 bases, with 9 bases between them. CDR3 length: 15 residues. CDR3 sequence reads: CASSLVGGVNTEAFF. The CDR3 DNA follows: TGCGCCAGCAGCTTGGTAGGGGGTGTGAACACTGAAGCTTTCTTT.

This clonotype was counted many times. V and J are TRBV5-1 and TRBJ2-5; 13 bases are a match to TRBD2. J lost 4 bases, V lost 4 bases, and 4 bases had no gene match. CDR3 length: 15 amino acids. CDR1 is SGHRS, CDR2 YFSETQ, per germline. This CDR3 is CASSQWTSGRETQYF. The CDR3 DNA sequence: TGCGCCAGCAGCCAGTGGACTAGCGGGAGAGAGACCCAGTACTTC.

This clonotype was seen a few times. This chain links TRBV6-6 with TRBJ2-3; 8 nucleotides align to TRBD1. CDR3 length: 15 amino acids. From germline, CDR1 is MNHNY and CDR2 SVGAGI (reference sequence). V shed 0 bases and J 4 bases; nucleotides not matched to a gene: 3. The CDR3 DNA reads as TGTGCCAGCAGTTACTCTACAGGGGGAGCAGATACGCAGTATTTT. This encodes CASSYSTGGADTQYF.

This clonotype was counted many times. The chain employs TRBV28 and TRBJ1-2; the match to TRBD1 covers 7 bases. The V segment lost 10 bases and the J segment 6 bases; nucleotides outside the gene matches: 11. The CDR3 sequence is 13 residues long. CDR1 and CDR2 from the germline V gene are MDHEN and SYDVKM. The CDR3 region is CATPKQGRNGYTF. For the CDR3, the DNA is TGTGCCACGCCAAAACAGGGGCGCAATGGCTACACCTTC.